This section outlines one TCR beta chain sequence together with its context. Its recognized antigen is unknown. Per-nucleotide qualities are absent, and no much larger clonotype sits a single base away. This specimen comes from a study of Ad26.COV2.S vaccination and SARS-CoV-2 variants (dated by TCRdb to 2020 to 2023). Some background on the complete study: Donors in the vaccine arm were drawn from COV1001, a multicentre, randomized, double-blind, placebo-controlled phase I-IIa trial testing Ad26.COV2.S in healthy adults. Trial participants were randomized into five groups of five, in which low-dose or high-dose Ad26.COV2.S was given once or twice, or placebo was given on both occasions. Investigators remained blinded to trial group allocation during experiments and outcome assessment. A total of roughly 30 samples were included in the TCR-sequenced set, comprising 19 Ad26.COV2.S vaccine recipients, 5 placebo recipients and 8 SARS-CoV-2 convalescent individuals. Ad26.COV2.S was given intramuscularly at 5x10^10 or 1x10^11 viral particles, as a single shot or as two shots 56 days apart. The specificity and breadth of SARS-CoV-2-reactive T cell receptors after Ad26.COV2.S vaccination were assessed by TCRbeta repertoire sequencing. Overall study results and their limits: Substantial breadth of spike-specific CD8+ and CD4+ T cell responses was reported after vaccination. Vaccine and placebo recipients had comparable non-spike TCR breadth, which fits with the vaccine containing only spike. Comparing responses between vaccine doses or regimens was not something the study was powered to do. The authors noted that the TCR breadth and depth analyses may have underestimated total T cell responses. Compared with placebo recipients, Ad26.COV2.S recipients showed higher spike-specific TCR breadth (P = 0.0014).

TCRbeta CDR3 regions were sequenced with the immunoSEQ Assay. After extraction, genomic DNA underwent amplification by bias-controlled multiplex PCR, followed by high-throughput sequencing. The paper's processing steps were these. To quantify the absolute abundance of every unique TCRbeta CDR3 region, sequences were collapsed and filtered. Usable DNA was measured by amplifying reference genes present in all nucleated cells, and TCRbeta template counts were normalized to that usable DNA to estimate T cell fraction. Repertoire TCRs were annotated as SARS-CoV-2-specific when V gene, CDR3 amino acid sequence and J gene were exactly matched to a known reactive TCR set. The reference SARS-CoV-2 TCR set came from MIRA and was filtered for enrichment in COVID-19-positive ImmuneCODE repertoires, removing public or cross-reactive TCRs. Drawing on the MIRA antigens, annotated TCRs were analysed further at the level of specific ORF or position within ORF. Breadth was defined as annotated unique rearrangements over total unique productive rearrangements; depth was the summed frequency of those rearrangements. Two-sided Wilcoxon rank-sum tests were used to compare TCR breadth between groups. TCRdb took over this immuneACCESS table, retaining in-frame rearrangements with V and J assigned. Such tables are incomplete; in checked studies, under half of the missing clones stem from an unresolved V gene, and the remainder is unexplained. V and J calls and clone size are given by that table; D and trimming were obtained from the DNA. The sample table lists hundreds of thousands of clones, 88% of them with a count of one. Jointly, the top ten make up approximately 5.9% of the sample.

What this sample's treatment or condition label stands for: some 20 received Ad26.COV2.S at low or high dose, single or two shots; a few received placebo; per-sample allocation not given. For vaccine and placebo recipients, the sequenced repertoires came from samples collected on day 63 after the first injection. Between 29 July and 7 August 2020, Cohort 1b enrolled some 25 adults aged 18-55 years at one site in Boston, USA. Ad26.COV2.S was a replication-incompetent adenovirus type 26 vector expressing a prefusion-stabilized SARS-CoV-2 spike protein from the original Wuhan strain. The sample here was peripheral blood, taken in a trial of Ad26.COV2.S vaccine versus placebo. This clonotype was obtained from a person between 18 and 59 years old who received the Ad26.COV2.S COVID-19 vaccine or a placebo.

The CDR3 is CASSFGQINSPLHF. The DNA reads as follows: TGTGCCAGCAGCTTCGGACAGATAAATTCACCCCTCCACTTT. Recombination connected TRBV7-9 to TRBJ1-6; TRBD1 might be the D gene, on 6 matching bases. Including cysteine and phenylalanine, the CDR3 has 14 amino acids. This entry keeps only the CDR3 DNA: 42 bases, framed from base 1. Based on the germline V gene (reference sequence), the CDR1 and CDR2 sequences are SEHNR and FQNEAQ. The V end loses 3 bases and the J end loses 7 bases, and a stretch of 10 bases separates them.